The present TCR beta chain was sequenced within a study of immune cell composition in non-small cell lung cancer. Background on the study: Most cases were lung adenocarcinoma or squamous cell carcinoma. Overall study findings and caveats: Overall clonality, unlike maximal tumour-associated clone frequency, did not predict TIL reactivity.

A remark on this clone: Its antigen is as yet unknown.

Normal lung was taken at the farthest possible site, at least 3 cm from tumour. Here immunoSEQ multiplex PCR was the method, and the copy in TCRdb shows in-frame clones only, minus some. The table shows 5,500 to 7,000 clones, with 60% to 85% occurring only once. Germline CDR1 reads SGHTA; CDR2 reads FQGNSA. The ends were cut back, 6 bases at V and 8 bases at J, with 17 bases in the middle. The CDR3 has 14 residues. The sequence was collected from a human donor with non-small cell lung cancer. Sequencing was done on a sample of non-adjacent lung tissue. This chain uses TRBV7-2 with TRBJ2-1; TRBD2 is a possible D gene (6 bases). This CDR3 is CASRPGSLPDEQFF. CDR3 bases: TGTGCCAGCAGACCCGGGAGCCTGCCCGATGAGCAGTTCTTC.